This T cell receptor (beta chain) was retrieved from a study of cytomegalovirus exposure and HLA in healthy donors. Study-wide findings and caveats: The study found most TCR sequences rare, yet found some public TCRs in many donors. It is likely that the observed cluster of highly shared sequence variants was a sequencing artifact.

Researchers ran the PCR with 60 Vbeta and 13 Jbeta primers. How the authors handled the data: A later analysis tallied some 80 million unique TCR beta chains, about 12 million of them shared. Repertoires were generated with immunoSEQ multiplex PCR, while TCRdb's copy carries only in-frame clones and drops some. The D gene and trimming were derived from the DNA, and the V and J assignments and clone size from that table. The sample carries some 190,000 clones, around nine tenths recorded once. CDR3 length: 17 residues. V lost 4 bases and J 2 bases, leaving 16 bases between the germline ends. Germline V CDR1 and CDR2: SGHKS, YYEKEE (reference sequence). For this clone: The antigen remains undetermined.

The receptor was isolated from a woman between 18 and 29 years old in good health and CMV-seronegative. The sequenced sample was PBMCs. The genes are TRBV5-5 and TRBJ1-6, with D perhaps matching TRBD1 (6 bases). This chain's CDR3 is CASSRTDSGPYNSPLHF. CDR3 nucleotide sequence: TGTGCCAGCAGCCGGACGGACAGCGGACCCTATAATTCACCCCTCCACTTT.